A single sample is the source of the 4 T cell receptor beta chains below, sequenced in a study of blood T cell repertoires in COVID-19. The assay was immunoSEQ multiplex PCR, and TCRdb's table has in-frame clones only and misses some. The sample lists approximately 210,000 clones, roughly 79% occurring once. The sample was PBMCs or T cells enriched from blood (not recorded which). The receptors were sampled from a man aged 35 to 55 who had recovered from COVID-19.

The gene calls are TRBV4-3 and TRBJ1-4, with 8 nucleotides matching TRBD1. The germline gives CDR1 LGHNA, CDR2 YSLEER. The CDR3 length is 16 residues. J gave up 1 base and V 1 base, and 2 bases lay outside the gene matches. CDR3 in DNA: TGCGCCAGCAGCCAAGTTGACAGGGGAACTAATGAAAAACTGTTTTTT. Translation: CASSQVDRGTNEKLFF.

The CDR3 DNA sequence: TGCAGTGCGGGGGACAGTGAAGCTTTCTTT. Protein: CSAGDSEAFF. The V and J genes are TRBV20-1 and TRBJ1-1; TRBD1 agrees at 7 bases. In germline, CDR1 is DFQATT, CDR2 SNEGSKA (reference sequence). The J segment lost 7 bases and the V segment lost 6 bases, leaving 2 bases of the junction unmatched. CDR3 length equals 10 residues.

This chain links TRBV19 with TRBJ2-3; 10 bases line up with TRBD2. The CDR3 contains 16 residues. Germline CDR1 LNHDA, CDR2 SQIVND (reference sequence). V was pared by 4 bases and J by 2 bases, with 6 bases of the junction left unmatched. The CDR3 DNA follows: TGTGCCAGTAGTACCCGGACTAGCGGATCCACAGATACGCAGTATTTT. This sequence encodes CASSTRTSGSTDTQYF. Full variable domain (outside the CDR3, taken from reference TRBV19 and TRBJ2-3): DGGITQSPKYLFRKEGQNVTLSCEQNLNHDAMYWYRQDPGQGLRLIYYSQIVNDFQKGDIAEGYSVSREKKESFPLTVTSAQKNPTAFYLCASSTRTSGSTDTQYFGPGTRLTVL.

The chain uses TRBV19 and TRBJ2-5; D is possibly TRBD1 (6 bases). Germline lookup yields CDR1 LNHDA and CDR2 SQIVND (reference sequence). This CDR3 contains 14 residues. Trimming shortened V by 1 base and J by 5 bases, and 11 bases separated the two germline ends. CDR3 nucleotide sequence: TGTGCCAGTAGTATAGGGGCAGGGGTCGAGACCCAGTACTTC. Amino acids: CASSIGAGVETQYF.